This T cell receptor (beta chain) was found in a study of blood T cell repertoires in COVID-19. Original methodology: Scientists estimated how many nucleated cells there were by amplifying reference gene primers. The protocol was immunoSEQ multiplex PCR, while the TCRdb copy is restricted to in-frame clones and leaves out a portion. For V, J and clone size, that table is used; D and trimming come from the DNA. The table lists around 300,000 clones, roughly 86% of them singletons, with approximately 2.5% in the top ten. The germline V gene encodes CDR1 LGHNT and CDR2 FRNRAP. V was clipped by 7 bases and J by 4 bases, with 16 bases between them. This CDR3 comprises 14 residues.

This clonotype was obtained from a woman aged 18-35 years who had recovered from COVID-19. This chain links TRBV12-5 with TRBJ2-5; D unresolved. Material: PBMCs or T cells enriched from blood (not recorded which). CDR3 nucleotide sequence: TGTGCTAGTGCCCGACCAGGCCCGCTAGAGACCCAGTACTTC. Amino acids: CASARPGPLETQYF.